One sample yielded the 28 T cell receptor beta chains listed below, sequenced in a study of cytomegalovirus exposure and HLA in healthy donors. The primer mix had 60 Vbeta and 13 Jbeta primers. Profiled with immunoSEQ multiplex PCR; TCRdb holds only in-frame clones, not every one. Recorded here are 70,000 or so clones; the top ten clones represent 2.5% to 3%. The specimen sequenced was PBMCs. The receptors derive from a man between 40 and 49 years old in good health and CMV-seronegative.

The CDR3 bases are TGTGCCAGCAGCTCCCCCCTAGTCCCCCGCGGACAGGGCAGGAATGAGCAGTTCTTC. Protein product: CASSSPLVPRGQGRNEQFF. The rearrangement joins TRBV7-9 to TRBJ2-1, with TRBD1 identical over 8 bases. The V and J ends lost 4 bases and 7 bases, in that order; junction bases with no gene match: 21. The CDR3 loop spans 19 amino acids. Germline V lookup: CDR1 SEHNR, CDR2 FQNEAQ (reference sequence).

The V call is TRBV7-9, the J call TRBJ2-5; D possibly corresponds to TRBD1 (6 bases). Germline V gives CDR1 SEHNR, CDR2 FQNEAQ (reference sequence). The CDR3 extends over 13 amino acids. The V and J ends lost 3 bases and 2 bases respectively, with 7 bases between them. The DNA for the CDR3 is TGTGCCAGCAGCTTTGGACAGCAAGAGACCCAGTACTTC. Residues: CASSFGQQETQYF.

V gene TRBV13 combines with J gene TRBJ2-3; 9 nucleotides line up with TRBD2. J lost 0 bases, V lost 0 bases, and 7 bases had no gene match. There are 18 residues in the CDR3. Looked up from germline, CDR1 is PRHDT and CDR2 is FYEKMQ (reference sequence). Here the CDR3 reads CASSLGVSGGQSTDTQYF. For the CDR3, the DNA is TGTGCCAGCAGCTTAGGTGTTAGCGGGGGACAAAGCACAGATACGCAGTATTTT.

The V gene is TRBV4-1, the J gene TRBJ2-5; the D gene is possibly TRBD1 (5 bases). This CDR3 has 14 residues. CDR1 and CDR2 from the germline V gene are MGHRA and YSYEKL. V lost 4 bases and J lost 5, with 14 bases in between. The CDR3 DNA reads TGCGCCAGCAGCCTAAGACTGTCAGGGGAGACCCAGTACTTC. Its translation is CASSLRLSGETQYF.

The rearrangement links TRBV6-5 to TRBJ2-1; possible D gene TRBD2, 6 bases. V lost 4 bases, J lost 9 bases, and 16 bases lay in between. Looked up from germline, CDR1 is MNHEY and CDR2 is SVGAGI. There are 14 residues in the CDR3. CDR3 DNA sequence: TGTGCCAGCAGTTCGGGACGGACTAACGGTGAGCAGTTCTTC. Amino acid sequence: CASSSGRTNGEQFF.

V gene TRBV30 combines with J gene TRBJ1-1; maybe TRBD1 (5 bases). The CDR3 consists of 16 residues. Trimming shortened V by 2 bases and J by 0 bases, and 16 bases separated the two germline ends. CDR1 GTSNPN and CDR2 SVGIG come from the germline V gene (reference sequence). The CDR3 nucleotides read TGTGCCTGGAGTCGAGGGGAGGGTAGGATGAACACTGAAGCTTTCTTT. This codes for CAWSRGEGRMNTEAFF.

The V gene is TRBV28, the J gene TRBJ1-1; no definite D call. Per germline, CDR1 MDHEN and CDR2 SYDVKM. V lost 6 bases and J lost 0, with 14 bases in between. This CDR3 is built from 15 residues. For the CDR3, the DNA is TGTGCCAGCAGAAATGTTGGCAGAATGAACACTGAAGCTTTCTTT. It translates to CASRNVGRMNTEAFF.

The DNA for the CDR3 is TGTGCCAGCAGCGATACGGCGGGGGGAGGCAATCAGCCCCAGCATTTT. Its protein is CASSDTAGGGNQPQHF. The chain uses TRBV7-6 and TRBJ1-5; possibly TRBD1 for D (5 bases). V was clipped by 5 bases and J by 2 bases, with 16 bases between them. CDR1 and CDR2 from the germline V gene are SGHVS and FNYEAQ. This CDR3 region has 16 residues.

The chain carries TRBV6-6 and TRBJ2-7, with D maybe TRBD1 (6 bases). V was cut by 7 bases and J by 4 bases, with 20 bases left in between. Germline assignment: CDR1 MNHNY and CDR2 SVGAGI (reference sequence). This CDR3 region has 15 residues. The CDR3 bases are TGTGCCAGCAATACCGGGACACTGGGCACTTACGAGCAGTACTTC. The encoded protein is CASNTGTLGTYEQYF.

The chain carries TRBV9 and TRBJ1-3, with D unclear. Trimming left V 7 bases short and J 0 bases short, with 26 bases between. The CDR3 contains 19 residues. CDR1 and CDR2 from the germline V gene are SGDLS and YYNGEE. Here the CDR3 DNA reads TGTGCCAGCGGTAAATCCCCGGAAAGTTTATGGAGCTCTGGAAACACCATATATTTT. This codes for CASGKSPESLWSSGNTIYF.

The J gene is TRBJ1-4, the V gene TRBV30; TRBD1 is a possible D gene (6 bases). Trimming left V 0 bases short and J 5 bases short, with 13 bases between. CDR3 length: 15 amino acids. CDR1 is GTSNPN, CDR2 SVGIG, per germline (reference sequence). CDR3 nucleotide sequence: TGTGCCTGGAGTGTACAAGGGACAATCAATGAAAAACTGTTTTTT. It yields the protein CAWSVQGTINEKLFF. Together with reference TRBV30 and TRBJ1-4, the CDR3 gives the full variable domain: SQTIHQWPATLVQPVGSPLSLECTVEGTSNPNLYWYRQAAGRGLQLLFYSVGIGQISSEVPQNLSASRPQDRQFILSSKKLLLSDSGFYLCAWSVQGTINEKLFFGSGTQLSVL.

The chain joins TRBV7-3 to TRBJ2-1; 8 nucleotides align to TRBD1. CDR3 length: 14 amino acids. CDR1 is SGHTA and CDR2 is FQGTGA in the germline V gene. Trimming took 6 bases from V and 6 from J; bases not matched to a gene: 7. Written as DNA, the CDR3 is TGTGCCAGCAGTACGGGACAGGCCGTCAATGAGCAGTTCTTC. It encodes CASSTGQAVNEQFF.

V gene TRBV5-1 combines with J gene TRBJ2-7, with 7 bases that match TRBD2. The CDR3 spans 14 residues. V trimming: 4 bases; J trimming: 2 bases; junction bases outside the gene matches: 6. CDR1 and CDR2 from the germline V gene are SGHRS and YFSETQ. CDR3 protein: CASSVLGGTYEQYF. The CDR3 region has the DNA TGCGCCAGCAGCGTCTTGGGGGGGACCTACGAGCAGTACTTC.

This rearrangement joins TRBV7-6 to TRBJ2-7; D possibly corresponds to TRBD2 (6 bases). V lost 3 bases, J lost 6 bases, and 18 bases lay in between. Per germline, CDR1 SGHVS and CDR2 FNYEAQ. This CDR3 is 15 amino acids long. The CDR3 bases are TGTGCCAGCAGCTTTAGCGGTTCATCCCCTATCGAGCAGTACTTC. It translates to CASSFSGSSPIEQYF.

DNA of the CDR3: TGTGCCAGCAGCTTGGACTTCACAGATACGCAGTATTTT. Protein sequence: CASSLDFTDTQYF. The chain is built from TRBV5-6 and TRBJ2-3; D gene unclear. Trimming shortened V by 0 bases and J by 2 bases, and 4 bases separated the two germline ends. This CDR3 region has 13 residues. Per germline, CDR1 SGHDT and CDR2 YYEEEE. Full variable domain (rest looked up from reference TRBV5-6 and TRBJ2-3): DAGVTQSPTHLIKTRGQQVTLRCSPKSGHDTVSWYQQALGQGPQFIFQYYEEEERQRGNFPDRFSGHQFPNYSSELNVNALLLGDSALYLCASSLDFTDTQYFGPGTRLTVL.

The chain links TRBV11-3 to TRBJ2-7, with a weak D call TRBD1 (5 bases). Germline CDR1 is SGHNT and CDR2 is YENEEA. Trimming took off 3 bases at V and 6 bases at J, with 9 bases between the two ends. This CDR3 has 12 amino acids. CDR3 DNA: TGTGCCAGCAGCTTCAGGGATACCGAGCAGTACTTC. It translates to CASSFRDTEQYF.

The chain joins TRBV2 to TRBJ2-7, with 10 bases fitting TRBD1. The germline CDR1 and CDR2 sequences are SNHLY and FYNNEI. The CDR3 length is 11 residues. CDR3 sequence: CDWDRGYEQYF. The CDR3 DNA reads TGTGACTGGGACAGGGGCTACGAGCAGTACTTC.

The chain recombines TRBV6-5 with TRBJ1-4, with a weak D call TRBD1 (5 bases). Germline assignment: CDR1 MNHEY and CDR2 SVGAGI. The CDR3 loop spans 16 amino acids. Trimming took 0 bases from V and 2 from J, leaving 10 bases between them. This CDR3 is CASSYSSSGTNEKLFF. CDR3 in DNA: TGTGCCAGCAGTTACTCTTCTTCAGGGACTAATGAAAAACTGTTTTTT.

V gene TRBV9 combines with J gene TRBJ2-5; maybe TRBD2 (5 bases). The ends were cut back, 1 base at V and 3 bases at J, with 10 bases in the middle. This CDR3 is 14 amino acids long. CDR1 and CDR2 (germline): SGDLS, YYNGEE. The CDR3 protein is CASSVNGVKETQYF. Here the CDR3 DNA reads TGTGCCAGCAGCGTAAACGGGGTAAAAGAGACCCAGTACTTC.

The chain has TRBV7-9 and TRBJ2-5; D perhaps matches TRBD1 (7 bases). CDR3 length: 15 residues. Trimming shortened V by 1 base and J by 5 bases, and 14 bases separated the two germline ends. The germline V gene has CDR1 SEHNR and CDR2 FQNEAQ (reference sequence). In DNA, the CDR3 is TGTGCCAGCAGCTTAGGGACAGGAGGGGGGGAGACCCAGTACTTC. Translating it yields CASSLGTGGGETQYF.

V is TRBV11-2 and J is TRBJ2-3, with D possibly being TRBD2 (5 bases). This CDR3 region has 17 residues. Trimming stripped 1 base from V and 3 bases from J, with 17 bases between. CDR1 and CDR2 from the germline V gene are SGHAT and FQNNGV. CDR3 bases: TGTGCCAGCAGCTTAGGTGAAGGACTTCCCGAAACAGATACGCAGTATTTT. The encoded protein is CASSLGEGLPETDTQYF.

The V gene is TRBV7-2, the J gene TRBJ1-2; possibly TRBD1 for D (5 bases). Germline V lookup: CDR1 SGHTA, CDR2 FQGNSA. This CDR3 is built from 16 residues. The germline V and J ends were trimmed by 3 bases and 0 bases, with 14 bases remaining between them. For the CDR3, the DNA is TGTGCCAGCAGCTTCAAAACAGGATCAGCTAACTATGGCTACACCTTC. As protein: CASSFKTGSANYGYTF.

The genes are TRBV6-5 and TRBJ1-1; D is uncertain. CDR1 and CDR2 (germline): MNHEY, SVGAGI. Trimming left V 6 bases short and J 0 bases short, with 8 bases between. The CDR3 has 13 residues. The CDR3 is CASSGDLNTEAFF. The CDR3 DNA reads TGTGCCAGCAGCGGAGACTTGAACACTGAAGCTTTCTTT.

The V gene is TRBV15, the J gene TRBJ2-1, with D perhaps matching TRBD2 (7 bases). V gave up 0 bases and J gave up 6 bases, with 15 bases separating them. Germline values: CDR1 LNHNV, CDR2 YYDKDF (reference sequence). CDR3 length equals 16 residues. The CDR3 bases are TGTGCCACCAGCAGAGATATGGCGGGGGCCCCCAATGAGCAGTTCTTC. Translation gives CATSRDMAGAPNEQFF.

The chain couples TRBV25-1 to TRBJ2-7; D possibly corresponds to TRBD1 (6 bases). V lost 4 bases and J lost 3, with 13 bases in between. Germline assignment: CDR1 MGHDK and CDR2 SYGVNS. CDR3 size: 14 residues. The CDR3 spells CASSGRDTDYEQYF. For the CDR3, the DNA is TGTGCCAGCAGTGGCCGGGACACAGACTACGAGCAGTACTTC.

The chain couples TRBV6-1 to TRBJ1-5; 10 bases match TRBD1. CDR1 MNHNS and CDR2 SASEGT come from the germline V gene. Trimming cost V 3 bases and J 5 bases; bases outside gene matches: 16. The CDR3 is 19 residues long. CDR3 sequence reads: CASSDFFGTGVGRDQPQHF. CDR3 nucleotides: TGTGCCAGCAGTGATTTTTTCGGGACAGGGGTGGGACGGGATCAGCCCCAGCATTTT.

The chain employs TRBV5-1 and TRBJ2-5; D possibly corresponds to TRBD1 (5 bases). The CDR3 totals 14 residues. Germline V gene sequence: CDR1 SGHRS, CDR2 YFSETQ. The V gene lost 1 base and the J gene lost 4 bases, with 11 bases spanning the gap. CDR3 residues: CASSLRAGLETQYF. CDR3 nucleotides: TGCGCCAGCAGCTTGAGGGCAGGGTTAGAGACCCAGTACTTC.

CDR3 in amino acids: CASSAASGGTYEQYF. The DNA for the CDR3 is TGTGCCAGCAGCGCTGCTAGCGGAGGTACCTACGAGCAGTACTTC. This chain uses TRBV9 with TRBJ2-7, with TRBD2 matching over 7 bases. The V gene's germline CDR1 is SGDLS and CDR2 YYNGEE. The V segment lost 3 bases and the J segment 2 bases; nucleotides outside the gene matches: 8. This CDR3 contains 15 residues.